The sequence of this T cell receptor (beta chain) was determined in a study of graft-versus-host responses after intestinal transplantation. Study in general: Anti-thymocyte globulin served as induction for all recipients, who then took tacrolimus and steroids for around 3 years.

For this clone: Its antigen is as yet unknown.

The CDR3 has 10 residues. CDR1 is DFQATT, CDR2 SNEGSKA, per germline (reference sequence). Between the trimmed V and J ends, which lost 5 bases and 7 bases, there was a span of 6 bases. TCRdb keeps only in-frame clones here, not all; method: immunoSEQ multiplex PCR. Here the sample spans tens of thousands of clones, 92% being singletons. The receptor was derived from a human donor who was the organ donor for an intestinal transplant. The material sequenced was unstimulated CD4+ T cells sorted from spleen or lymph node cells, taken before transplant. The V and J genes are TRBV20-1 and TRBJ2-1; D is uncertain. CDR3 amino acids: CSAAPNEQFF. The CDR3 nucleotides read TGCAGTGCTGCACCAAATGAGCAGTTCTTC.